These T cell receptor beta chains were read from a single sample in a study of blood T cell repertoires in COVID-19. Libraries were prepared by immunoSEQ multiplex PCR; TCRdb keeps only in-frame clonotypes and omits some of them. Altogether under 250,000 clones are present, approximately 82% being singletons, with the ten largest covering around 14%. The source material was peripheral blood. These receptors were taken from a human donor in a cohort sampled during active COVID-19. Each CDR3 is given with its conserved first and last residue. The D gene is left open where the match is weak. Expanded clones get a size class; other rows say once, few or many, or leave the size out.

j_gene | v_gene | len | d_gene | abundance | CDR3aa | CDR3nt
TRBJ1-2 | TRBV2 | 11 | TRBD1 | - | CASSPGGGYTF | TGTGCCAGCAGCCCAGGGGGCGGCTACACCTTC
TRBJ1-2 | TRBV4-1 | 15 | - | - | CASSQEMGADYGYTF | TGCGCCAGCAGCCAAGAAATGGGCGCTGACTATGGCTACACCTTC
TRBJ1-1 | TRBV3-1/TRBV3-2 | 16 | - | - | CASSRAGEFRNTEAFF | TGTGCCAGCAGCCGGGCAGGGGAATTTCGGAACACTGAAGCTTTCTTT
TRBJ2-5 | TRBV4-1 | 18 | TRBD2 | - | CASTRGTSGSHFTETQYF | TGCGCCAGCACCCGCGGGACTAGCGGGTCCCACTTCACGGAGACCCAGTACTTC
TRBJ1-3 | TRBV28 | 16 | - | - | CASSPSTLSSGNTIYF | TGTGCCAGCAGCCCAAGCACCCTGAGCTCTGGAAACACCATATATTTT
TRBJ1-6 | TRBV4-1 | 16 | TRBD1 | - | CASSQRDRGDNSPLHF | TGCGCCAGCAGCCAAAGGGACAGGGGGGATAATTCACCCCTCCACTTT
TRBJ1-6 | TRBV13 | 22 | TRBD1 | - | CASSIRNRAGTARFSYNSPLHF | TGTGCCAGCAGTATCCGGAATCGAGCCGGGACAGCCAGATTCTCCTATAATTCACCCCTCCACTTT
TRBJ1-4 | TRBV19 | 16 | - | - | CASSISVGRAEEKLFF | TGTGCCAGTAGTATTTCAGTCGGCAGGGCGGAGGAAAAACTGTTTTTT
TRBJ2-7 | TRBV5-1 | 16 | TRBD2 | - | CASSLVLGLAGDEQYF | TGCGCCAGCAGCTTGGTTTTGGGACTAGCGGGAGACGAGCAGTACTTC
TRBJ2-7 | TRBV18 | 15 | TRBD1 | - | CASSPQTGPWNEQYF | TGTGCCAGCTCACCACAGACAGGGCCCTGGAACGAGCAGTACTTC
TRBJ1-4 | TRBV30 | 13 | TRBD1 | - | CAWSTGVEEKLFF | TGTGCCTGGTCGACAGGGGTTGAAGAAAAACTGTTTTTT
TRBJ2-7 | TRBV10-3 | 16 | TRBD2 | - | CAISEWLAGGPHEQYF | TGTGCCATCAGTGAGTGGCTAGCGGGAGGGCCGCACGAGCAGTACTTC
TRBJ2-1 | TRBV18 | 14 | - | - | CASSPLASDNEQFF | TGTGCCAGCTCACCCCTAGCGTCTGACAATGAGCAGTTCTTC
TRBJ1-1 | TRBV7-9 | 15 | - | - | CASSPLKGRNTEAFF | TGTGCCAGCAGCCCCCTTAAGGGGCGGAACACTGAAGCTTTCTTT
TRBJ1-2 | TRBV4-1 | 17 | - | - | CASSQDWGREVPYGYTF | TGCGCCAGCAGCCAAGATTGGGGCAGGGAGGTTCCCTACGGCTACACCTTC
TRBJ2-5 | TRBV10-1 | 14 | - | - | CASSESTGLETQYF | TGCGCCAGCAGTGAGTCGACAGGTCTGGAGACCCAGTACTTC
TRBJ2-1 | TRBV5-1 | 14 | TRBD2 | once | CASSSGTSGRAEFF | TGCGCCAGCAGCAGTGGGACTAGCGGGAGGGCGGAGTTCTTC
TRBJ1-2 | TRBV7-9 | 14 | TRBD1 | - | CASSQTGWNYGYTF | TGTGCCAGCAGCCAGACAGGGTGGAACTATGGCTACACCTTC
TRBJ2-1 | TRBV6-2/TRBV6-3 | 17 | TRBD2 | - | CASSYALGGRYADEQFF | TGTGCCAGCAGTTACGCCCTAGGCGGGAGGTACGCGGATGAGCAGTTCTTC
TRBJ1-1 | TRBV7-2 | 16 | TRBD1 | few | CASSARQGSGSTEAFF | TGTGCCAGCAGCGCACGACAGGGATCGGGGAGCACTGAAGCTTTCTTT
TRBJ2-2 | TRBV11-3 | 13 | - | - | CASSPGGPGELFF | TGTGCCAGCAGCCCCGGAGGCCCCGGGGAGCTGTTTTTT
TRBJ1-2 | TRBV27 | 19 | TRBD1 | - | CASSFHTNRGQGYDYGYTF | TGTGCCAGCAGTTTCCACACTAATAGAGGACAGGGGTATGACTATGGCTACACCTTC
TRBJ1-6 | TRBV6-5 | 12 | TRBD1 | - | CASTQGDSPLHF | TGTGCCAGCACTCAGGGGGATTCACCCCTCCACTTT
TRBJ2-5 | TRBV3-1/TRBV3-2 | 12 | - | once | CASSLEWQTQYF | TGTGCCAGCAGCCTGGAGTGGCAGACCCAGTACTTC
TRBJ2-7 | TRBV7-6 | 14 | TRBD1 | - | CASSPRTGPYEQYF | TGTGCCAGCAGCCCGAGGACAGGGCCCTACGAGCAGTACTTC
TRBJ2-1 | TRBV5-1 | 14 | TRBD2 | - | CASSLASGNNEQFF | TGCGCCAGCAGCTTGGCTAGCGGGAACAATGAGCAGTTCTTC
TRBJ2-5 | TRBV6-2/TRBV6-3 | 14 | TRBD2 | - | CASSYGTSVETQYF | TGTGCCAGCAGCTATGGGACTAGCGTAGAGACCCAGTACTTC